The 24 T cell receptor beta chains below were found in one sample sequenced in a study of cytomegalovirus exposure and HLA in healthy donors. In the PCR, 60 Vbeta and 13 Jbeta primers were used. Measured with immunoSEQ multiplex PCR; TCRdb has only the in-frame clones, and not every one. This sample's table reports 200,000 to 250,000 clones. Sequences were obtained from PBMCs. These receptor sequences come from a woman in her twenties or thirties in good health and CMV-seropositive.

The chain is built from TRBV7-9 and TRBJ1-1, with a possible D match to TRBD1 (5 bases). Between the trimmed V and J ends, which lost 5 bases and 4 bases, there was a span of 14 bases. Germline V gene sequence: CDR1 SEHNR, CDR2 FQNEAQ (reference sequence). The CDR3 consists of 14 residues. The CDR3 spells CASSLVRGSTEAFF. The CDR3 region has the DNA TGTGCCAGCAGCCTAGTTCGGGGGAGCACTGAAGCTTTCTTT. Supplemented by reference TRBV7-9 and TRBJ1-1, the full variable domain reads DTGVSQNPRHKITKRGQNVTFRCDPISEHNRLYWYRQTLGQGPEFLTYFQNEAQLEKSRLLSDRFSAERPKGSFSTLEIQRTEQGDSAMYLCASSLVRGSTEAFFGQGTRLTVV.

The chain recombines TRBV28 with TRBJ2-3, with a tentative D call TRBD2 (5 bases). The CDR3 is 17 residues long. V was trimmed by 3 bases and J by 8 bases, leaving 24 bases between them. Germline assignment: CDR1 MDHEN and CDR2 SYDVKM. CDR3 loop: CASSFAGLAEQGGTQYF. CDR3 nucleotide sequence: TGTGCCAGCAGTTTCGCCGGGCTAGCTGAGCAAGGTGGTACGCAGTATTTT.

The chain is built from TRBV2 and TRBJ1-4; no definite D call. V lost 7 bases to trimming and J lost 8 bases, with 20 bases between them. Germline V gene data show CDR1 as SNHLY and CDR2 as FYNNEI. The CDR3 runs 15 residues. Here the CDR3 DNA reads TGTGCCAGCAACCAGTTTGCAGGAAGAAACGAAAAACTGTTTTTT. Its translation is CASNQFAGRNEKLFF.

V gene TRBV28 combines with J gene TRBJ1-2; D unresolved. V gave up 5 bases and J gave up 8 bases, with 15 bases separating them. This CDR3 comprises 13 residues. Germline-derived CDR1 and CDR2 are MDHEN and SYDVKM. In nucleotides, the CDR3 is TGTGCCAGCAGTACCCCGGGATGGCAAGGCTACACCTTC. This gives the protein CASSTPGWQGYTF.

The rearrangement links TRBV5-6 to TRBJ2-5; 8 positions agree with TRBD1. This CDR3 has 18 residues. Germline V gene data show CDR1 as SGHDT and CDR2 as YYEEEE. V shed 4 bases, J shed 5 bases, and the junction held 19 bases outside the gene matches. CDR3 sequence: CASSRTVSGTGPRETQYF. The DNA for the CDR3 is TGTGCCAGCAGCCGTACCGTCTCCGGGACAGGTCCCCGTGAGACCCAGTACTTC.

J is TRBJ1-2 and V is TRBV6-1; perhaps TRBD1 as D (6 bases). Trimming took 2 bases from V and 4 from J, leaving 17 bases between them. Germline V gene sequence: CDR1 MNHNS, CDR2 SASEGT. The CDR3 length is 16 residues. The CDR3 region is CASSERQAARGYGYTF. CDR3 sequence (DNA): TGTGCCAGCAGTGAAAGACAGGCCGCGAGGGGCTATGGCTACACCTTC.

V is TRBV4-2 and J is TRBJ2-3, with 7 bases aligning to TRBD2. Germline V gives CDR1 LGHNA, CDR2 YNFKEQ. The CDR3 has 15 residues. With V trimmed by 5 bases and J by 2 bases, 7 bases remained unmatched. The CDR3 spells CASSGSSGHTDTQYF. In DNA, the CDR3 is TGTGCCAGCAGCGGAAGTAGCGGGCACACAGATACGCAGTATTTT.

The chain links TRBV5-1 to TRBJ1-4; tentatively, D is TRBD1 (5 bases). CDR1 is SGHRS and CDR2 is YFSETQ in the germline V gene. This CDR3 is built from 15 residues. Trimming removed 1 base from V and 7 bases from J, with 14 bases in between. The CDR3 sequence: CASSLIGAVGEKLFF. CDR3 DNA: TGCGCCAGCAGCTTGATTGGGGCGGTAGGTGAAAAACTGTTTTTT.

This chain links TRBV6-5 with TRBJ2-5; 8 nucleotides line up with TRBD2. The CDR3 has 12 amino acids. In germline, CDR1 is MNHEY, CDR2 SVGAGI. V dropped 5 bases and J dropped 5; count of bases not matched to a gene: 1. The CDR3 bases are TGTGCCAGCAGTACGGGGGGGGAGACCCAGTACTTC. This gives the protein CASSTGGETQYF.

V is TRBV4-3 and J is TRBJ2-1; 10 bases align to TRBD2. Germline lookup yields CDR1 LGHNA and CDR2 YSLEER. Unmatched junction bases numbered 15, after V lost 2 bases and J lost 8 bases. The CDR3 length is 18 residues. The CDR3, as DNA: TGCGCCAGCAGCCAACAAAAGGGGACTAGCGACTTATGGTATGAGCAGTTCTTC. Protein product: CASSQQKGTSDLWYEQFF.

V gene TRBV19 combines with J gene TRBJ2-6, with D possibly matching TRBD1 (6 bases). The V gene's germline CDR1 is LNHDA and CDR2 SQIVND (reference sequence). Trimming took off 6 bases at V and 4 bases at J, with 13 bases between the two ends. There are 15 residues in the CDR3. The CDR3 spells CASSDQGSGANVLTF. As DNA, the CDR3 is TGTGCCAGTAGCGACCAGGGGTCCGGGGCCAACGTCCTGACTTTC.

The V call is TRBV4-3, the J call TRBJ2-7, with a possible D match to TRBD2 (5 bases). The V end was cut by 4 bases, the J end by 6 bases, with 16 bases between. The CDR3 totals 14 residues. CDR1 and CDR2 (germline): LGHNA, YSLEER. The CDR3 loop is CASSPERTPGEQYF. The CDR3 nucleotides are TGCGCCAGCAGCCCCGAGCGGACCCCTGGCGAGCAGTACTTC.

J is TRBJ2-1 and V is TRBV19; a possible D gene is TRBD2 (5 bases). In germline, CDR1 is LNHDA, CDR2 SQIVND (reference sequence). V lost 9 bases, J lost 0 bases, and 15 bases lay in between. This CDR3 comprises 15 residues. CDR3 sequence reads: CASSLRAGSYNEQFF. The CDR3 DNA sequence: TGTGCCAGCAGTCTTCGGGCGGGCTCCTACAATGAGCAGTTCTTC.

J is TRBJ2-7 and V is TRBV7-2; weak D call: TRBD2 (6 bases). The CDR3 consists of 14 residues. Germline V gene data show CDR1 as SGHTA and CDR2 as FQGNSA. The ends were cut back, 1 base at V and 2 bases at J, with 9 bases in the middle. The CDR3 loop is CASSLGGGTYEQYF. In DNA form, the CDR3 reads TGTGCCAGCAGCTTAGGCGGAGGGACCTACGAGCAGTACTTC.

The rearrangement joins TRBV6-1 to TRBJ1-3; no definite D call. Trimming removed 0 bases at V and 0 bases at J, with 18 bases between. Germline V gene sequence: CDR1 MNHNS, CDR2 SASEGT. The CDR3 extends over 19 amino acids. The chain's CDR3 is CASSEAPHGSHSSGNTIYF. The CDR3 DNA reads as TGTGCCAGCAGTGAAGCTCCTCATGGCTCTCACAGCTCTGGAAACACCATATATTTT.

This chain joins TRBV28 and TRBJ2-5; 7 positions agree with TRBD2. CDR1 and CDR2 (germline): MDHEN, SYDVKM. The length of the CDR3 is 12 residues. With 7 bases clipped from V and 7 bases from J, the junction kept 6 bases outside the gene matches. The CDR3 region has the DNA TGTGCCAGCAAAAAGCGGGAATGGACCCAGTACTTC. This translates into CASKKREWTQYF.

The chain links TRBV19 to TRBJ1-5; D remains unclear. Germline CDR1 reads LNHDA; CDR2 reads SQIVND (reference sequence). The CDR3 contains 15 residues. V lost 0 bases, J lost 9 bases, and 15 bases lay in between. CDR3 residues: CASSIDDKFLRPQHF. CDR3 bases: TGTGCCAGTAGTATAGATGACAAGTTTTTGCGGCCCCAGCATTTT.

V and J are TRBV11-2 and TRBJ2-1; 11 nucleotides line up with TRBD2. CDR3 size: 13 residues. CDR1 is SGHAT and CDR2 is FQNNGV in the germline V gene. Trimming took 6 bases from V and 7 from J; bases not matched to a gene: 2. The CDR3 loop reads CASRRLAGNEQFF. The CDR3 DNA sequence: TGTGCCAGCAGAAGACTAGCGGGAAATGAGCAGTTCTTC.

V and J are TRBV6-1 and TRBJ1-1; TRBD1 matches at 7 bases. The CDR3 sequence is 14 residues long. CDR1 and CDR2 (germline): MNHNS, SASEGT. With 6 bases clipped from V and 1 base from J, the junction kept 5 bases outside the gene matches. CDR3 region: CASRDRYTNTEAFF. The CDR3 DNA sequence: TGTGCCAGCAGGGACAGGTATACGAACACTGAAGCTTTCTTT.

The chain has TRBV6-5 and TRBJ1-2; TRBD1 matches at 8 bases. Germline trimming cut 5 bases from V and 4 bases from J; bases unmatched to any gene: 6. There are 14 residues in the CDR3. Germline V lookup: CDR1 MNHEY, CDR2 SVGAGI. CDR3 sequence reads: CASSRQGLSYGYTF. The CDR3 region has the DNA TGTGCCAGCAGTCGACAGGGGCTCAGCTATGGCTACACCTTC.

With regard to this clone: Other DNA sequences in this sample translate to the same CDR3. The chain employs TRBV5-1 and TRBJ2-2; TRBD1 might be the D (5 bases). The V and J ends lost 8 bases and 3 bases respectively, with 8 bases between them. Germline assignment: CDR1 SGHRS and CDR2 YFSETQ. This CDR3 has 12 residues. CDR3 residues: CASEGDTGELFF. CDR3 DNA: TGCGCCAGTGAAGGGGACACCGGGGAGCTGTTTTTT.

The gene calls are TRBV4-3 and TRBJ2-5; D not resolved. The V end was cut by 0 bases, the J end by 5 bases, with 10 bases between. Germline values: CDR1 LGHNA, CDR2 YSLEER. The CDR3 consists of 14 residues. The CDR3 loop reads CASSQDVLAETQYF. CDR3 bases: TGCGCCAGCAGCCAAGATGTGTTGGCCGAGACCCAGTACTTC.

The DNA of the CDR3 is TGTGCCAGCAGTTACGGGCCTCCCAATAGTGAAAAACTGTTTTTT. Translated: CASSYGPPNSEKLFF. The rearrangement joins TRBV6-6 to TRBJ1-4; D is uncertain. The germline CDR1 and CDR2 sequences are MNHNY and SVGAGI (reference sequence). Trimming took 2 bases from V and 7 from J, leaving 14 bases between them. This CDR3 is built from 15 residues.

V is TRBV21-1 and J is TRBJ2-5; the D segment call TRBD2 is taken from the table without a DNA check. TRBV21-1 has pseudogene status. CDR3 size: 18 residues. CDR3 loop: CASSKLGYSGGARETQYF. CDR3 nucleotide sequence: TGTGCCAGCAGCAAACTAGGCTACAGCGGGGGGGCGAGAGAGACCCAGTACTTC.